This entry concerns a single TCR beta chain. Antigen: not known. Per the germline V gene, CDR1 is MDHEN and CDR2 is SYDVKM. CDR3 length equals 15 residues. 5' RACE with UMI labels generated the TRB cDNA libraries. TCRdb re-analyzed the 5' RACE reads; it lists each CDR3 protein once, without DNA. Reported are around 160,000 distinct CDR3 sequences; the ten largest clones contain 0.25% to 0.3%. The sample is drawn from a study of CXCR3-negative and CXCR3-positive naive CD8 T cells. At the level of the study: Collectively, the libraries yielded 140 million or so TRB reads in total, at about 1.5 +/- 0.3 million per library. The study, taken as a whole, reports: Hydrophobicity of TRB CDR3s was greater in CXCR3-positive naive cells than in CXCR3-negative naive cells.

Input material: naive CXCR3+ CD8+ T cells from blood. Subset meaning: CD45RO-CCR7+CD27+CD95- naive CD8+ T cells expressing CXCR3 (TNR3+). This chain joins TRBV28 and TRBJ1-1. The receptor's source is a human donor in good health. Some clones in this sample may be carry-over from other donors' samples. CDR3 region: CASSFLPQMNTEAFF.